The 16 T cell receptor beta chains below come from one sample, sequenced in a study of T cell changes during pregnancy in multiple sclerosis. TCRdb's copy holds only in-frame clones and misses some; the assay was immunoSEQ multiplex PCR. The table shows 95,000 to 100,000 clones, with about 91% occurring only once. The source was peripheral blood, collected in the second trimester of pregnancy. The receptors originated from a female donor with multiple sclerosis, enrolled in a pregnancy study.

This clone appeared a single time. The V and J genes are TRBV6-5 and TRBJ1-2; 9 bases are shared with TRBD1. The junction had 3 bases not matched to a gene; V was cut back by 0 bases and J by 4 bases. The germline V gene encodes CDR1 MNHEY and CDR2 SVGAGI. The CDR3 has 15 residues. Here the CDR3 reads CASSYSRQGVYGYTF. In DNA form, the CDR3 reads TGTGCCAGCAGTTACTCGAGACAGGGGGTCTATGGCTACACCTTC.

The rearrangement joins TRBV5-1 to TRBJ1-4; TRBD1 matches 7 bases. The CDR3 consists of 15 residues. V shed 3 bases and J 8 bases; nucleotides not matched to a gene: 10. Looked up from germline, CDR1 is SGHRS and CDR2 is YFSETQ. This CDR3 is CASSSIQGTREKLFF. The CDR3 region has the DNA TGCGCCAGCAGCTCGATACAGGGGACACGCGAAAAACTGTTTTTT.

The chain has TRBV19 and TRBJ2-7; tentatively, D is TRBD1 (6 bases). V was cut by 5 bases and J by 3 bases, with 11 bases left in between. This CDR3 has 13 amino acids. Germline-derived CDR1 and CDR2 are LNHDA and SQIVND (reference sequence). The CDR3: CASSYTGHYEQYF. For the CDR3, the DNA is TGTGCCAGTAGTTATACAGGGCACTACGAGCAGTACTTC.

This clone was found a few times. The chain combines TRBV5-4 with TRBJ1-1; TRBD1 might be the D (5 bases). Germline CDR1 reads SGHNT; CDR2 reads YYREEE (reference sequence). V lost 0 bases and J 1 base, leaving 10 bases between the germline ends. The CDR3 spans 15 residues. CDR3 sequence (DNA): TGTGCCAGCAGCTTGGTTGACAGACCGAACACTGAAGCTTTCTTT. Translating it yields CASSLVDRPNTEAFF.

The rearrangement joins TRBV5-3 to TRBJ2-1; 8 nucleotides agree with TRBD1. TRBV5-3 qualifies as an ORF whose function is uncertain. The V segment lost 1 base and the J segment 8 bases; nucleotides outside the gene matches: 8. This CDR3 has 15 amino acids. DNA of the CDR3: TGTGCCAGAAGCTTGTGTCGGGCAGGGGGCGATGAGCAGTTCTTC. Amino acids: CARSLCRAGGDEQFF.

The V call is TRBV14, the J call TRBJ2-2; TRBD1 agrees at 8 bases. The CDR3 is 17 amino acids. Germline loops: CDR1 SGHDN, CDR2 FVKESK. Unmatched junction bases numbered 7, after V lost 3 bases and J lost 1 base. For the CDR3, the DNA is TGTGCCAGCAGCCATTGGGGCGGGACAGGGAACACCGGGGAGCTGTTTTTT. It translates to CASSHWGGTGNTGELFF.

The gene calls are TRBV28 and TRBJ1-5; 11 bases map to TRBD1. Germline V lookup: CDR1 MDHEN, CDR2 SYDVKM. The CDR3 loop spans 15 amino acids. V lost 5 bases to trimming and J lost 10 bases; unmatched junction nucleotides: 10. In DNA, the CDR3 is TGTGCCAGCAGTCCCCGGACAGGGGGCTTTAGTCCCCAGCATTTT. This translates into CASSPRTGGFSPQHF.

This chain's CDR3 is CSVTGLAGGADTQYF. The CDR3 region has the DNA TGCAGCGTCACGGGACTAGCGGGAGGGGCAGATACGCAGTATTTT. This rearrangement joins TRBV29-1 to TRBJ2-3; 16 bases line up with TRBD2. V trimming: 6 bases; J trimming: 4 bases; junction bases outside the gene matches: 4. The CDR3 loop spans 15 amino acids. In germline, CDR1 is SQVTM, CDR2 ANQGSEA.

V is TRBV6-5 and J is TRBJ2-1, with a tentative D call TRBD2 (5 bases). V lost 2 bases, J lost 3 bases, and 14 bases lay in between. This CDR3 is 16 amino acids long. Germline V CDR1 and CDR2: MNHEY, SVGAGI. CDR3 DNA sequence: TGTGCCAGCAGTTACCGAGGACTTAATTTCTACAATGAGCAGTTCTTC. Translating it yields CASSYRGLNFYNEQFF.

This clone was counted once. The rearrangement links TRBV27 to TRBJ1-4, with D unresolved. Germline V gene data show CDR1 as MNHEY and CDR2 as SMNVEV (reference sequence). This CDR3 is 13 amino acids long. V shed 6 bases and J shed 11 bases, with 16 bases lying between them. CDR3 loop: CASSLMGGGKLFF. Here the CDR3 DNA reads TGTGCCAGCAGCCTTATGGGAGGCGGTAAACTGTTTTTT.

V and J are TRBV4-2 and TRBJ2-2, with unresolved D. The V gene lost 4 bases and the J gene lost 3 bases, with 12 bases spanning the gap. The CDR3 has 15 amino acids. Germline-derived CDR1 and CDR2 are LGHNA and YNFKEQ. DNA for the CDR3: TGTGCCAGCAGCCCTTTCTCCCAGGACACCGGGGAGCTGTTTTTT. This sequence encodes CASSPFSQDTGELFF.

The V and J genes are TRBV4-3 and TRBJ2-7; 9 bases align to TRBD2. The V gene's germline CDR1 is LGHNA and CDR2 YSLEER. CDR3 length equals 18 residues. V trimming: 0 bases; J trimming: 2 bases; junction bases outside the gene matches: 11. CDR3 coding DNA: TGCGCCAGCAGCCAAGATCACTTTAGGGGACTAGCCCCCTACGAGCAGTACTTC. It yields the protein CASSQDHFRGLAPYEQYF.

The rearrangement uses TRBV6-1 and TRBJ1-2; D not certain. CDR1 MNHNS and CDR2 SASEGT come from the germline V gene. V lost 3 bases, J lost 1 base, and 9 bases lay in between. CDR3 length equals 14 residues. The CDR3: CASSESISNYGYTF. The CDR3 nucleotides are TGTGCCAGCAGTGAGTCAATCAGTAACTATGGCTACACCTTC.

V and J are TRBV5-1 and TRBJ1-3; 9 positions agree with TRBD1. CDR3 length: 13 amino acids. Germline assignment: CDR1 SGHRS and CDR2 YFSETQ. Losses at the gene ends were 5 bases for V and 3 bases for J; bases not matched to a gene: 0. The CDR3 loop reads CASRGQGGNTIYF. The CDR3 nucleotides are TGCGCCAGCAGGGGACAGGGTGGAAACACCATATATTTT.

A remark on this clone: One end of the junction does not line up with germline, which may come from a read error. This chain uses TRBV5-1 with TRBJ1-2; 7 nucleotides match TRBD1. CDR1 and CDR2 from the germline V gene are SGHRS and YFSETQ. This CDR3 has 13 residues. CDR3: CANSKDRVYGYTF. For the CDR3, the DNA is TGCGCCAACAGCAAAGACAGGGTATATGGCTACACCTTC.

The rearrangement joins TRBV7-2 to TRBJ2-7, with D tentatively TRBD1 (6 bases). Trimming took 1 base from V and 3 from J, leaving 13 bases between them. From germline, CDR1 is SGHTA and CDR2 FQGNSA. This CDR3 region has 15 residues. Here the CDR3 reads CASSLESGELYEQYF. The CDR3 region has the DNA TGTGCCAGCAGCTTAGAGTCAGGGGAACTCTACGAGCAGTACTTC.